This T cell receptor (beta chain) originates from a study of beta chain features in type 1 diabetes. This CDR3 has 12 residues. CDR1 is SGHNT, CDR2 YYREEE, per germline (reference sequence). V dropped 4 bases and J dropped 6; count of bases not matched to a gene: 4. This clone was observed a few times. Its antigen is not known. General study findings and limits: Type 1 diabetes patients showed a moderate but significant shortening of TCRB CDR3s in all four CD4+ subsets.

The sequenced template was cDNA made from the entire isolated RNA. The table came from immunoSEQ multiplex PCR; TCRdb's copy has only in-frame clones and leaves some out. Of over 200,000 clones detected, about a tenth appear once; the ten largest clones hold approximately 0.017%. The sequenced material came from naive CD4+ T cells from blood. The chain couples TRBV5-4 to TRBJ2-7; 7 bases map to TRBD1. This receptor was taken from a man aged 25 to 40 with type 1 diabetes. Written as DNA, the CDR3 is TGTGCCAGCAGCGAGACAGGGTCCGAGCAGTACTTC. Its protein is CASSETGSEQYF.